One sample yielded the 30 T cell receptor beta chains listed below, sequenced in a study of CD8+CD57+ T cells in acquired aplastic anemia. CDR3 and TCR beta VDJ profiling relied on genomic DNA as the template. Using its own MiXCR run on the reads, TCRdb lists one record per CDR3 protein. Seen here are some 200,000 distinct CDR3 sequences, almost 35% observed once, and the top ten hold 1.1%. The sample was sorted CD4+, CD8+, or CD8+CD57+ T cells (not recorded which) from PBMCs. These receptor sequences come from a human donor in good health, serving as a control.

In this sample, this clonotype turned up many times. The chain combines TRBV29-1 with TRBJ1-2, with D perhaps matching TRBD1 (6 bases). The CDR3 length is 14 residues. Germline values: CDR1 SQVTM, CDR2 ANQGSEA. The V gene lost 6 bases and the J gene lost 8 bases, with 22 bases spanning the gap. CDR3 nucleotide sequence: TGCAGCGTCGAACGACAGGACGGATTGGGCGGCTACACCTTC. Translated: CSVERQDGLGGYTF.

There are a few counts of this clonotype. The V call is TRBV5-1, the J call TRBJ2-5; D not resolved. The CDR3 covers 15 residues. The V gene's germline CDR1 is SGHRS and CDR2 YFSETQ. Trimming stripped 3 bases from V and 4 bases from J, with 16 bases between. The CDR3 DNA is TGCGCCAGCAGCTCTCAACCGGGTGTCCGAGAGACCCAGTACTTC. This encodes CASSSQPGVRETQYF.

This clonotype was detected many times. The chain uses TRBV7-3 and TRBJ1-1, with a weak D call TRBD1 (5 bases). V was pared by 8 bases and J by 6 bases, with 16 bases between. Germline V lookup: CDR1 SGHTA, CDR2 FQGTGA. CDR3 length: 13 residues. In DNA, the CDR3 is TGTGCCAGCGGTCGAAGTTGGGGGGCTGAAGCTTTCTTT. This codes for CASGRSWGAEAFF.

The chain is built from TRBV6-1 and TRBJ1-1, with D hard to call. Germline CDR1 MNHNS, CDR2 SASEGT. The CDR3 is 13 amino acids. Trimming pared 5 bases from V and 0 bases from J, leaving 7 bases between. CDR3 in amino acids: CASSPYMNTEAFF. As DNA, the CDR3 is TGTGCCAGCAGTCCTTACATGAACACTGAAGCTTTCTTT.

In nucleotides, the CDR3 is TGCAGCGGTGAGGCCGCAGGGGGCGAAAAGACCCAGTACTTC. It is translated as CSGEAAGGEKTQYF. The gene calls are TRBV29-1 and TRBJ2-5; 8 bases are shared with TRBD1. Per the germline V gene, CDR1 is SQVTM and CDR2 is ANQGSEA. V lost 7 bases and J lost 6; bases outside the gene matches: 13. The CDR3 covers 14 residues.

This CDR3 reads CASSLRSAGTYEQYF. CDR3 nucleotides: TGTGCCAGCAGCTTACGCTCAGCGGGAACCTACGAGCAGTACTTC. This chain connects TRBV7-8 to TRBJ2-7, with 7 bases matching TRBD2. Trimming at V came to 2 bases and at J to 2 bases, leaving 6 bases not matched to a gene. The CDR3 totals 15 residues. Germline V gene sequence: CDR1 SGHVS, CDR2 FQNEAQ.

This clonotype occurred a few times. The rearrangement uses TRBV5-5 and TRBJ2-3; TRBD1 matches 9 bases. With 2 bases clipped from V and 11 bases from J, the junction kept 6 bases outside the gene matches. This CDR3 spans 13 amino acids. CDR1 SGHKS and CDR2 YYEKEE come from the germline V gene (reference sequence). The CDR3 here is CASSFTGTGMQYF. CDR3 nucleotides: TGTGCCAGCAGCTTTACCGGGACAGGGATGCAGTATTTT.

This clonotype was observed at least ten times. CDR3 nucleotides: TGTGCCAGTAGTACAGGGGCTGGCCGCTACGAGCAGTACTTC. It translates to CASSTGAGRYEQYF. This chain links TRBV19 with TRBJ2-7; D possibly corresponds to TRBD1 (6 bases). The CDR3 loop spans 14 amino acids. CDR1 and CDR2 (germline): LNHDA, SQIVND (reference sequence). Trimming removed 4 bases at V and 3 bases at J, with 13 bases between.

The CDR3 region is CASSQEMGLGFRQFF. The CDR3 nucleotides are TGCGCCAGCAGCCAAGAAATGGGCTTGGGGTTTAGGCAGTTCTTC. V and J are TRBV4-1 and TRBJ2-1; D is unresolved. Trimming stripped 0 bases from V and 12 bases from J, with 18 bases between. The CDR3 totals 15 residues. The V gene's germline CDR1 is MGHRA and CDR2 YSYEKL.

This clonotype has more than one count but fewer than ten. The chain links TRBV12-3 or TRBV12-4 to TRBJ1-5, with a tentative D call TRBD1 (5 bases). The CDR3 has 21 amino acids. V was pared by 4 bases and J by 6 bases, with 34 bases between. CDR3 amino acids: CASSSVVGWGNLQSRTQPQHF. DNA of the CDR3: TGTGCCAGCAGTTCTGTAGTCGGTTGGGGCAATCTACAGAGCCGGACTCAGCCCCAGCATTTT.

Ten or more counts support this clonotype. This chain links TRBV7-9 with TRBJ2-5, with 7 bases matching TRBD1. V dropped 4 bases and J dropped 2; count of bases not matched to a gene: 7. CDR3 length: 15 amino acids. Germline-derived CDR1 and CDR2 are SEHNR and FQNEAQ (reference sequence). The CDR3 here is CASSYTGATQETQYF. The DNA for the CDR3 is TGTGCCAGCAGCTATACAGGGGCCACTCAAGAGACCCAGTACTTC.

J is TRBJ2-4 and V is TRBV10-3; a weak D match, TRBD2 (7 bases). Trimming took off 1 base at V and 3 bases at J, with 13 bases between the two ends. The CDR3 totals 16 residues. CDR1 is ENHRY, CDR2 SYGVKD, per germline. The CDR3 DNA sequence: TGTGCCATCAGTGAGTACGGGGGGCTTGACAAAAACATTCAGTACTTC. This sequence encodes CAISEYGGLDKNIQYF.

There are many counts of this clonotype. The chain is built from TRBV5-4 and TRBJ2-3; D is possibly TRBD2 (6 bases). CDR1 is SGHNT and CDR2 is YYREEE in the germline V gene (reference sequence). The CDR3 is 13 amino acids. Between the trimmed V and J ends, which lost 4 bases and 9 bases, there was a span of 15 bases. The CDR3 DNA follows: TGTGCCAGCAGCGCCGACTGGGCGGGAACGCAGTATTTT. Amino acid sequence: CASSADWAGTQYF.

The chain combines TRBV27 with TRBJ2-7; TRBD1 matches at 10 bases. This CDR3 region has 14 residues. V gave up 4 bases and J gave up 3 bases; unmatched junction bases: 3. Germline lookup yields CDR1 MNHEY and CDR2 SMNVEV (reference sequence). The chain's CDR3 is CASSWDRGGYEQYF. Here the CDR3 DNA reads TGTGCCAGCAGTTGGGACAGGGGAGGCTACGAGCAGTACTTC.

The chain joins TRBV25-1 to TRBJ2-6, with 9 bases fitting TRBD1. Germline CDR1 and CDR2: MGHDK and SYGVNS. The CDR3 consists of 20 residues. After removal of 0 bases from V and 1 base from J, the junction contained 10 bases not matched to a gene. CDR3 loop: CASSEYRPTGGRSGANVLTF. The CDR3 nucleotides read TGTGCCAGCAGTGAATATAGACCTACAGGGGGCAGGTCTGGGGCCAACGTCCTGACTTTC.

This clonotype was seen repeatedly, ten times or more. The chain links TRBV10-3 to TRBJ2-7; 7 bases match TRBD1. CDR3 length equals 14 residues. Unmatched junction bases numbered 8, after V lost 7 bases and J lost 2 bases. Germline values: CDR1 ENHRY, CDR2 SYGVKD. This CDR3 reads CAIKGTASPYEQYF. CDR3 DNA: TGTGCCATCAAAGGGACAGCTTCCCCCTACGAGCAGTACTTC.

This clonotype turned up a few times. The chain uses TRBV5-4 and TRBJ2-7; no firm D call. The V gene lost 2 bases and the J gene lost 3 bases, with 12 bases spanning the gap. This CDR3 region has 14 residues. Germline-derived CDR1 and CDR2 are SGHNT and YYREEE (reference sequence). The CDR3 region has the DNA TGTGCCAGCAGCTTCTTCAGCAGAAACTACGAGCAGTACTTC. It translates to CASSFFSRNYEQYF.

J is TRBJ2-7 and V is TRBV15; 8 bases are shared with TRBD1. From germline, CDR1 is LNHNV and CDR2 YYDKDF (reference sequence). V was clipped by 5 bases and J by 4 bases; unmatched bases: 7. The CDR3 covers 14 residues. The CDR3 spells CATSFGTGYYEQYF. The CDR3 coding sequence is TGTGCCACCAGCTTCGGGACAGGATATTACGAGCAGTACTTC. Full variable domain (outside the CDR3, taken from reference TRBV15 and TRBJ2-7): DAMVIQNPRYQVTQFGKPVTLSCSQTLNHNVMYWYQQKSSQAPKLLFHYYDKDFNNEADTPDNFQSRRPNTSFCFLDIRSPGLGDTAMYLCATSFGTGYYEQYFGPGTRLTVT.

This clonotype was counted only a few times. This chain uses TRBV5-1 with TRBJ1-1, with 12 positions matching TRBD1. V dropped 4 bases and J dropped 5; count of bases not matched to a gene: 6. The CDR3 spans 15 residues. Germline V gives CDR1 SGHRS, CDR2 YFSETQ. The CDR3 here is CASSIGTGGFTEAFF. Here the CDR3 DNA reads TGCGCCAGCAGCATAGGGACAGGGGGCTTTACTGAAGCTTTCTTT.

This clonotype was seen a single time. The V call is TRBV7-9, the J call TRBJ2-7, with D unresolved. CDR1 SEHNR and CDR2 FQNEAQ come from the germline V gene (reference sequence). V dropped 6 bases and J dropped 2 bases, with 14 bases sitting between them. The CDR3 sequence is 14 residues long. CDR3 loop: CASSQNRYPYEQYF. CDR3 in DNA: TGTGCCAGCAGTCAAAATAGGTATCCCTACGAGCAGTACTTC.

The rearrangement joins TRBV13 to TRBJ2-1; D might be TRBD1 or TRBD2, each matching 5 bases. Trimming removed 7 bases at V and 0 bases at J, with 7 bases between. Germline CDR1 is PRHDT and CDR2 is FYEKMQ (reference sequence). The CDR3 consists of 13 residues. The CDR3, as DNA: TGTGCCAGCACGGGGACCTCCTACAATGAGCAGTTCTTC. The encoded protein is CASTGTSYNEQFF.

This clonotype was detected only a few times. One end of the junction is discordant with germline, which a read error may explain. The gene calls are TRBV3-1 and TRBJ2-3; D is tentatively TRBD1 or TRBD2 (5 bases each). In germline, CDR1 is LGHDT, CDR2 YNNKEL (reference sequence). The CDR3 consists of 15 residues. The CDR3 nucleotides read TGTGCCAGCAGCCAAGGCGCAGGGAGCACAGATACGCAGTACTTT. This encodes CASSQGAGSTDTQYF.

The chain combines TRBV14 with TRBJ2-4, with D perhaps matching TRBD1 (5 bases). The V end lost 0 bases, the J end lost 0 bases, and 21 bases lay between the germline ends. CDR3 length: 20 residues. Germline V gene lookup returns CDR1 SGHDN and CDR2 FVKESK. In DNA, the CDR3 is TGTGCCAGCAGCCAAGAACCACTCCCCTGGGGCAGTCTAGCCAAAAACATTCAGTACTTC. It yields the protein CASSQEPLPWGSLAKNIQYF.

The chain employs TRBV3-1 and TRBJ1-2, with D hard to call. The CDR3 totals 13 residues. V gave up 8 bases and J gave up 2 bases, with 12 bases separating them. Germline CDR1 LGHDT, CDR2 YNNKEL (reference sequence). CDR3 loop: CASVGYENYGYTF. DNA for the CDR3: TGTGCCAGCGTGGGGTACGAGAACTATGGCTACACCTTC. Together with reference TRBV3-1 and TRBJ1-2, the CDR3 gives the full variable domain: DTAVSQTPKYLVTQMGNDKSIKCEQNLGHDTMYWYKQDSKKFLKIMFSYNNKELIINETVPNRFSPKSPDKAHLNLHINSLELGDSAVYFCASVGYENYGYTFGSGTRLTVV.

This clonotype was observed many times. The chain joins TRBV7-9 to TRBJ1-1; no firm D call. Deletions cut 3 bases from V and 3 bases from J, with 8 bases between. There are 13 residues in the CDR3. The germline V gene has CDR1 SEHNR and CDR2 FQNEAQ (reference sequence). The CDR3 sequence: CASSFGLDTEAFF. The CDR3 DNA sequence: TGTGCCAGCAGCTTCGGTTTAGACACTGAAGCTTTCTTT.

V gene TRBV15 combines with J gene TRBJ2-5, with 15 bases matching TRBD2. J was trimmed by 4 bases and V by 5 bases; bases with no gene match: 2. Per germline, CDR1 LNHNV and CDR2 YYDKDF (reference sequence). The CDR3 extends over 15 amino acids. The CDR3 coding sequence is TGTGCCACCAGCTTGGGACTAGCGGGAGGAGAGACCCAGTACTTC. Translating gives CATSLGLAGGETQYF.

The table lists this clonotype with many counts. The chain combines TRBV29-1 with TRBJ2-7, with D perhaps matching TRBD1 or TRBD2 (5 bases each). Trimming stripped 3 bases from V and 5 bases from J, with 17 bases between. The CDR3 has 14 amino acids. Per germline, CDR1 SQVTM and CDR2 ANQGSEA. CDR3 coding DNA: TGCAGCGTTGACAAGGCAGGGCAGGGAGACGAGCAGTACTTC. Its translation: CSVDKAGQGDEQYF.

Note on this clonotype: As the CDR3 is not closed by the conserved phenylalanine or tryptophan, this likely results from a read error. DNA for the CDR3: TGCAGTGCTAGACCCACGACAGGGAACTATGACTACACCCTC. Protein: CSARPTTGNYDYTL. This sequence joins TRBV20-1 and TRBJ1-2; the match to TRBD1 covers 7 bases. From germline, CDR1 is DFQATT and CDR2 SNEGSKA (reference sequence). The CDR3 length is 14 residues.

This clonotype was observed many times. The J gene is TRBJ1-1, the V gene TRBV19; D might be TRBD1 (5 bases). This CDR3 has 17 amino acids. V was cut by 3 bases and J by 5 bases, with 22 bases left in between. CDR1 LNHDA and CDR2 SQIVND come from the germline V gene (reference sequence). CDR3: CASSIGVVLLPGTEAFF. CDR3 sequence (DNA): TGTGCCAGTAGTATCGGGGTAGTCTTGCTACCAGGGACTGAAGCTTTCTTT.

This clonotype was recorded at least ten times. The CDR3 DNA sequence: TGCGCCAGCAGGCACAACACAGATACGCAGTATTTT. Its translation: CASRHNTDTQYF. This chain connects TRBV5-1 to TRBJ2-3; D not certain. V was cut by 5 bases and J by 2 bases, with 6 bases left in between. The germline V gene encodes CDR1 SGHRS and CDR2 YFSETQ. This CDR3 is 12 amino acids long.